What follows are 8 T cell receptor beta chains derived from one specimen sequenced in a study of human T cells and chemical hapten exposure. TCRdb re-derived calls from the RACE reads in MiXCR, one entry per CDR3 protein. The table records under 300,000 distinct CDR3 sequences, 7.7% of them present only once. The sample's time point: pre-sensitization, week 0. The treatment denotes: therapeutic diphenylcyclopropenone sensitization with weekly scalp DPC. This material consisted of whole blood, taken in connection with sensitization to the hapten diphenylcyclopropenone (DPC). These receptors were collected from a man between 18 and 29 years old with alopecia areata. Some clones in this sample may be carry-over from other donors' samples.

The DNA for the CDR3 is TGCGCCAGCAGCCAAGATCTGGTAGGGCCTGCAGATACGCAGTATTTT. Encoded protein: CASSQDLVGPADTQYF. The chain has TRBV4-3 and TRBJ2-3; D remains unclear. This CDR3 spans 16 amino acids. Germline loops: CDR1 LGHNA, CDR2 YSLEER. V lost 0 bases and J 4 bases, leaving 14 bases between the germline ends.

This clonotype came up many times. V gene TRBV7-2 combines with J gene TRBJ2-3; 8 bases are shared with TRBD1. Germline CDR1 reads SGHTA; CDR2 reads FQGNSA. Trimming took 7 bases from V and 6 from J; bases not matched to a gene: 6. The length of the CDR3 is 13 residues. CDR3 protein: CASIQGASDTQYF. The CDR3 DNA follows: TGTGCCAGCATCCAGGGGGCTTCCGATACGCAGTATTTT.

V and J are TRBV5-1 and TRBJ2-4; TRBD1 might be the D (6 bases). V was cut by 0 bases and J by 1 base, with 11 bases left in between. Germline V CDR1 and CDR2: SGHRS, YFSETQ. This CDR3 has 16 residues. The CDR3 coding sequence is TGCGCCAGCAGCTTGGCCACAGGGTTGGCCAAAAACATTCAGTACTTC. As protein: CASSLATGLAKNIQYF.

V is TRBV7-2 and J is TRBJ2-2; possibly TRBD2 for D (5 bases). The CDR3 is 15 amino acids. V lost 0 bases to trimming and J lost 7 bases, with 12 bases between them. The germline gives CDR1 SGHTA, CDR2 FQGNSA. For the CDR3, the DNA is TGTGCCAGCAGCTTAGCGCCGAGCGGTAACGGGGAGCTGTTTTTT. Translating gives CASSLAPSGNGELFF.

This clonotype was seen a few times. The chain employs TRBV12-3 or TRBV12-4 and TRBJ1-4; the match to TRBD1 covers 8 bases. The CDR3 has 15 amino acids. V lost 6 bases to trimming and J lost 5 bases; unmatched junction nucleotides: 8. For the CDR3, the DNA is TGTGCCAGCAGGTCAAGGACAGGGACAAATGAAAAACTGTTTTTT. It encodes CASRSRTGTNEKLFF.

This clonotype was counted a few times. The chain combines TRBV6-6 with TRBJ1-6, with 9 nucleotides matching TRBD1. Germline V gene lookup returns CDR1 MNHNY and CDR2 SVGAGI (reference sequence). The CDR3 length is 17 residues. With 3 bases clipped from V and 6 bases from J, the junction kept 9 bases outside the gene matches. The CDR3 DNA sequence: TGTGCCAGCAGTTATGCCCCCACGGGACAGGGTAATTCACCCCTCCACTTT. This gives the protein CASSYAPTGQGNSPLHF.

This clonotype was observed a few times. V is TRBV7-9 and J is TRBJ2-7; D remains unclear. The CDR3 totals 14 residues. Trimming removed 5 bases at V and 0 bases at J, with 11 bases between. Germline CDR1 SEHNR, CDR2 FQNEAQ (reference sequence). This CDR3 is CASSTPWDSYEQYF. In DNA form, the CDR3 reads TGTGCCAGCAGCACCCCTTGGGACTCCTACGAGCAGTACTTC.

This clonotype came up a few times. The CDR3 region is CASSLAGERGYYNEQFF. For the CDR3, the DNA is TGTGCCAGCAGCTTAGCGGGGGAGCGGGGGTATTACAATGAGCAGTTCTTC. The chain recombines TRBV7-8 with TRBJ2-1; 8 bases line up with TRBD2. J lost 4 bases, V lost 0 bases, and 8 bases had no gene match. In germline, CDR1 is SGHVS, CDR2 FQNEAQ. CDR3 size: 17 residues.